This TCR beta chain was observed in a study of identical twins. Points from the study as a whole: Partial confounding of zero-insertion analyses by invariant MAIT and iNKT cells was possible.

The germline V gene encodes CDR1 MNHEY and CDR2 SVGEGT. V dropped 6 bases and J dropped 9 bases, with 12 bases sitting between them. The CDR3 length is 12 residues. One entry per CDR3 protein, called by TCRdb with MiXCR from the 5' RACE reads. There are a few hundred thousand distinct CDR3 sequences in the sample; over 12% occur only once, and roughly 0.43% lies in the top ten. This clonotype occurred a few times. The antigen remains undetermined. Each donor was a healthy Caucasian. This sample also belongs to another study, concerning yellow fever vaccine responses in identical twins.

V is TRBV6-2 or TRBV6-3 and J is TRBJ2-1; a possible D gene is TRBD1 (6 bases). The TCR comes from a woman aged 18-29 years in good health. The sequencing sample was made of CD4+ T cells sorted from blood. The CDR3: CASSWGLGEQFF. CDR3 DNA: TGTGCCAGCAGCTGGGGGCTGGGTGAGCAGTTCTTC.